Listed here are 10 T cell receptor beta chains from one sample, sequenced in a study of early T cells in non-severe SARS-CoV-2 infection. TCRdb itself ran the 5' RACE reads through MiXCR, one entry per CDR3 protein. The sample lists tens of thousands of distinct CDR3 sequences; less than 15% were seen once. The material sequenced was whole blood. The receptors come from an adult who was a healthcare worker with PCR-confirmed SARS-CoV-2 infection or an uninfected control (not recorded which).

This clonotype has more than one count but fewer than ten. This chain links TRBV4-1 with TRBJ1-6; D remains unclear. The CDR3 has 16 amino acids. CDR1 is MGHRA, CDR2 YSYEKL, per germline. Trimming shortened V by 0 bases and J by 5 bases, and 11 bases separated the two germline ends. DNA for the CDR3: TGCGCCAGCAGCCAAGATTCGCAGCTTCATAATTCACCCCTCCACTTT. It codes for CASSQDSQLHNSPLHF.

This clonotype was detected ten times or more. The chain uses TRBV20-1 and TRBJ1-6; 8 bases align to TRBD1. The length of the CDR3 is 15 residues. Germline lookup yields CDR1 DFQATT and CDR2 SNEGSKA (reference sequence). The junction had 7 bases not matched to a gene; V was cut back by 2 bases and J by 7 bases. DNA of the CDR3: TGCAGTGCTAGAAAGACAGGGGTCGACAATTCACCCCTCCACTTT. Protein sequence: CSARKTGVDNSPLHF.

The V gene is TRBV10-3, the J gene TRBJ1-2; a possible D gene is TRBD1 (5 bases). Trimming removed 6 bases at V and 8 bases at J, with 10 bases between. This CDR3 is built from 11 residues. CDR1 and CDR2 (germline): ENHRY, SYGVKD. The CDR3: CAIRGDGGYTF. The CDR3 region has the DNA TGTGCCATCAGGGGGGATGGCGGCTACACCTTC.

This clonotype was observed many times. The V gene is TRBV20-1, the J gene TRBJ2-7; the D call may be TRBD1 or TRBD2 (5 bases each). Germline assignment: CDR1 DFQATT and CDR2 SNEGSKA (reference sequence). This CDR3 is built from 13 residues. Deletions cut 3 bases from V and 0 bases from J, with 9 bases between. The CDR3 loop is CSARWGTSYEQYF. In DNA, the CDR3 is TGCAGTGCTAGGTGGGGGACCTCCTACGAGCAGTACTTC.

The V gene is TRBV28, the J gene TRBJ1-4; the D gene is possibly TRBD1 (5 bases). Trimming removed 3 bases at V and 12 bases at J, with 23 bases between. The CDR3 is made up of 16 amino acids. Per the germline V gene, CDR1 is MDHEN and CDR2 is SYDVKM. CDR3 protein: CASSFGGSPGVRELFF. The CDR3 DNA reads as TGTGCCAGCAGTTTTGGGGGTTCTCCTGGAGTCCGGGAACTGTTTTTT.

This clonotype was observed a few times. One junction end disagrees with the germline gene, perhaps due to a read error. This chain joins TRBV28 and TRBJ1-1, with D unresolved. The CDR3 contains 12 residues. Looked up from germline, CDR1 is MDHEN and CDR2 is SYDVKM. CDR3: CASSLERTAAFF. CDR3 coding DNA: TGTGCCAGCAGTTTAGAGCGGACTGCAGCTTTCTTT.

This clonotype came up a few times. In nucleotides, the CDR3 is TGCGCCAGCAGCCAGGCACGCACAGATACGCAGTATTTT. This codes for CASSQARTDTQYF. The chain couples TRBV4-3 to TRBJ2-3; the D is unclear. The CDR3 is made up of 13 amino acids. The V end was cut by 3 bases, the J end by 1 base, with 5 bases between. Per the germline V gene, CDR1 is LGHNA and CDR2 is YSLEER.

This clonotype turned up a few times. This chain links TRBV6-4 with TRBJ2-1; 11 bases are a match to TRBD2. The germline gives CDR1 MRHNA, CDR2 SNTAGT. With 4 bases clipped from V and 7 bases from J, the junction kept 9 bases outside the gene matches. The CDR3 has 16 amino acids. DNA for the CDR3: TGTGCCAGCAGTGCCATAGCGGGGGGGCCGTGGAATGAGCAGTTCTTC. Translation gives CASSAIAGGPWNEQFF.

This clonotype was found a few times. This chain uses TRBV2 with TRBJ2-7; 10 bases line up with TRBD1. V dropped 5 bases and J dropped 2; count of bases not matched to a gene: 3. This CDR3 is built from 14 residues. Germline V gene data show CDR1 as SNHLY and CDR2 as FYNNEI. The CDR3 sequence is CASSPDRGPYEQYF. CDR3 in DNA: TGTGCCAGCAGTCCCGACAGGGGGCCCTACGAGCAGTACTTC.

This clonotype was observed a handful of times. The chain links TRBV5-8 to TRBJ1-4; D not resolved. The germline V gene encodes CDR1 SGHTS and CDR2 YDEGEE. The germline V and J ends were trimmed by 2 bases and 8 bases, with 10 bases remaining between them. CDR3 length equals 13 residues. The CDR3: CASSFGVAEKLFF. The DNA for the CDR3 is TGTGCCAGCAGCTTCGGAGTGGCGGAAAAACTGTTTTTT.